The 13 T cell receptor beta chains given below trace back to one sample, sequenced in a study of T cells in Graves' hyperthyroidism and ophthalmopathy. Template material for amplifying TCR beta CDR3 regions consisted of RNA transcripts. With the HTBI primer set, the TCR CDR3 went through a first round of RT-PCR. TCRdb ran MiXCR on the multiplex PCR reads and lists one entry per CDR3 protein. Among about 400,000 distinct CDR3 sequences listed, 13% were seen once. The sequencing input was blood. The receptors were gathered from a young woman with Graves' hyperthyroidism.

Note on this clonotype: This could be a read error, since a much larger clone is one nucleotide away. The V call is TRBV20-1, the J call TRBJ1-1, with D perhaps matching TRBD1 (6 bases). From germline, CDR1 is DFQATT and CDR2 SNEGSKA (reference sequence). Deletions cut 3 bases from V and 8 bases from J, with 19 bases between. The CDR3 has 14 residues. CDR3 DNA sequence: TGCAGTGCTAGGGGGCCTAGGGGGTTGGGGGAAGCTTTCTTT. It codes for CSARGPRGLGEAFF.

This sequence joins TRBV19 and TRBJ1-2; D unclear. The CDR3 runs to 12 residues. Germline CDR1 and CDR2: LNHDA and SQIVND (reference sequence). With 0 bases removed from V and 8 bases from J, the gap between germline ends came to 7 bases. CDR3 region: CASSIEGSGYTF. Written as DNA, the CDR3 is TGTGCCAGTAGTATAGAGGGGAGCGGCTACACCTTC. Supplemented by reference TRBV19 and TRBJ1-2, the full variable domain reads DGGITQSPKYLFRKEGQNVTLSCEQNLNHDAMYWYRQDPGQGLRLIYYSQIVNDFQKGDIAEGYSVSREKKESFPLTVTSAQKNPTAFYLCASSIEGSGYTFGSGTRLTVV.

This clonotype was found many times. This chain joins TRBV3-1 and TRBJ1-1, with a tentative D call TRBD1 (6 bases). The V gene's germline CDR1 is LGHDT and CDR2 YNNKEL (reference sequence). Trimming took off 3 bases at V and 5 bases at J, with 13 bases between the two ends. CDR3 length: 14 amino acids. CDR3 sequence reads: CASSQGGGGTEAFF. CDR3 coding DNA: TGTGCCAGCAGCCAGGGCGGGGGCGGAACTGAAGCTTTCTTT.

This clonotype was seen many times. The V call is TRBV5-1, the J call TRBJ2-1; the D gene could be TRBD1 or TRBD2 (5 bases each). This CDR3 has 13 residues. Germline V gene lookup returns CDR1 SGHRS and CDR2 YFSETQ. V lost 2 bases and J 9 bases, leaving 12 bases between the germline ends. CDR3 region: CASSFQGGGEQFF. In DNA, the CDR3 is TGCGCCAGCAGCTTCCAGGGTGGGGGTGAGCAGTTCTTC.

This clonotype appeared many times. This chain uses TRBV6-6 with TRBJ2-3; D gene unclear. The CDR3 spans 21 residues. The ends were cut back, 0 bases at V and 0 bases at J, with 25 bases in the middle. Germline V lookup: CDR1 MNHNY, CDR2 SVGAGI (reference sequence). For the CDR3, the DNA is TGTGCCAGCAGTTACTCGGAAAGTTTCCCTGAACCGGAGCCTAGCACAGATACGCAGTATTTT. Amino acid sequence: CASSYSESFPEPEPSTDTQYF.

The rearrangement uses TRBV7-9 and TRBJ2-5, with TRBD1 as a possible D gene (6 bases). Germline CDR1 is SEHNR and CDR2 is FQNEAQ (reference sequence). Trimming removed 0 bases at V and 3 bases at J, with 17 bases between. The CDR3 totals 17 residues. The DNA for the CDR3 is TGTGCCAGCAGCTTAGCTTTGATCCGGGCAGGGGAAGAGACCCAGTACTTC. Encoded protein: CASSLALIRAGEETQYF.

The table lists this clonotype with many counts. V usage is TRBV27 and J usage is TRBJ2-1, with D perhaps being TRBD1 or TRBD2 (5 bases each). Germline-derived CDR1 and CDR2 are MNHEY and SMNVEV (reference sequence). The ends were cut back, 3 bases at V and 3 bases at J, with 9 bases in the middle. There are 14 residues in the CDR3. The CDR3 region is CASSFGADYNEQFF. The DNA for the CDR3 is TGTGCCAGCAGTTTCGGGGCGGACTACAATGAGCAGTTCTTC.

The table lists this clonotype with a few counts. V usage is TRBV19 and J usage is TRBJ1-5; maybe TRBD1 (6 bases). CDR1 is LNHDA and CDR2 is SQIVND in the germline V gene (reference sequence). The V end was cut by 5 bases, the J end by 4 bases, with 24 bases between. This CDR3 has 18 residues. The CDR3 loop is CASSPKRQTGARNQPQHF. DNA of the CDR3: TGTGCCAGTAGTCCTAAGCGACAGACAGGTGCCAGAAATCAGCCCCAGCATTTT.

This clonotype was detected many times. The V gene is TRBV12-3 or TRBV12-4, the J gene TRBJ1-1, with D perhaps TRBD1 (5 bases). Trimming left V 1 base short and J 5 bases short, with 14 bases between. This CDR3 spans 15 amino acids. The CDR3, as DNA: TGTGCCAGCAGTTTAGAATCAGGGACGGGGACTGAAGCTTTCTTT. It yields the protein CASSLESGTGTEAFF.

This clonotype occurred many times. The chain has TRBV6-2 or TRBV6-3 and TRBJ2-7; tentatively, D is TRBD2 (6 bases). The CDR3 covers 16 residues. V shed 4 bases and J shed 5 bases, with 21 bases lying between them. Germline assignment: CDR1 MNHEY and CDR2 SVGEGT. The CDR3 here is CASSSGEELRGNEQYF. For the CDR3, the DNA is TGTGCCAGCAGTTCCGGGGAGGAACTTAGAGGCAACGAGCAGTACTTC.

This clonotype was recorded at least ten times. This rearrangement joins TRBV5-6 to TRBJ2-1; 8 nucleotides line up with TRBD1. Germline loops: CDR1 SGHDT, CDR2 YYEEEE. After removal of 4 bases from V and 7 bases from J, the junction contained 7 bases not matched to a gene. The CDR3 consists of 14 residues. In DNA, the CDR3 is TGTGCCAGCAGCCTTACAGGGGGACGGAATGAGCAGTTCTTC. This gives the protein CASSLTGGRNEQFF.

Many counts were recorded for this clonotype. The genes are TRBV7-2 and TRBJ2-3, with 7 bases aligning to TRBD1. Looked up from germline, CDR1 is SGHTA and CDR2 is FQGNSA. The CDR3 extends over 14 amino acids. V lost 5 bases, J lost 7 bases, and 9 bases stayed unmatched. Written as DNA, the CDR3 is TGTGCCAGCAGCCCCTCGCGACAGGGATATACGCAGTATTTT. It is translated as CASSPSRQGYTQYF.

This clonotype occurred many times. The chain carries TRBV5-1 and TRBJ1-1, with 8 bases identical to TRBD1. The junction had 6 bases not matched to a gene; V was cut back by 0 bases and J by 8 bases. CDR1 and CDR2 from the germline V gene are SGHRS and YFSETQ. CDR3 length: 14 residues. CDR3 loop: CASSLETGVAEAFF. CDR3 DNA sequence: TGCGCCAGCAGCTTGGAGACAGGGGTGGCGGAAGCTTTCTTT.